Listed below are T cell receptor beta chains from one sample, sequenced in a study of glioma-infiltrating T cells after dendritic cell vaccination. The assay was immunoSEQ multiplex PCR, and TCRdb's table has in-frame clones only and misses some. In the table there are tens of thousands of clones, 82% of which are singletons. Here the sequenced sample was blood, taken before dendritic cell vaccination. The receptors stem from a human donor with glioblastoma. CDR3s include the opening cysteine and the closing phenylalanine or tryptophan. D genes are given only for firm matches. Only part of the rows carry a size: once, few, many, or a class if the clone is expanded.

cdr3_nt: TGTGCCAGCAGCCCCCAAAATCCCAGGTACGAGCAGTACTTC
cdr3_aa: CASSPQNPRYEQYF
d_call: -
cdr3_length: 14
v_call: TRBV7-8
clone_size: once
j_call: TRBJ2-7

cdr3_nt: TGTGCCAGCAGTTGGGCCGGAGGGCAGCCCCAGCATTTT
cdr3_aa: CASSWAGGQPQHF
d_call: -
cdr3_length: 13
v_call: TRBV6-1
clone_size: -
j_call: TRBJ1-5

cdr3_nt: TGTGCCAGCAGCCCCTGGACAGGGAGTTACGAGCAGTACTTC
cdr3_aa: CASSPWTGSYEQYF
d_call: TRBD1
cdr3_length: 14
v_call: TRBV7-9
clone_size: -
j_call: TRBJ2-7

cdr3_nt: TGTGCCAGCAGCCTCGGGACAGGGGGTAGGGAGACCCAGTACTTC
cdr3_aa: CASSLGTGGRETQYF
d_call: TRBD1
cdr3_length: 15
v_call: TRBV5-4
clone_size: -
j_call: TRBJ2-5

cdr3_nt: TGTGCCAGCAGCACCTCTGGGACAGAGCAAGAGACCCAGTACTTC
cdr3_aa: CASSTSGTEQETQYF
d_call: TRBD1
cdr3_length: 15
v_call: TRBV7-8
clone_size: -
j_call: TRBJ2-5

cdr3_nt: TGTGCCAGCAGTTACAACCGGGTTAACGAAAAACTGTTTTTT
cdr3_aa: CASSYNRVNEKLFF
d_call: -
cdr3_length: 14
v_call: TRBV6-5
clone_size: -
j_call: TRBJ1-4

cdr3_nt: TGCGCCAGCAGCTTGGATGGACAGGGCGGTCAGCCCCAGCATTTT
cdr3_aa: CASSLDGQGGQPQHF
d_call: TRBD1
cdr3_length: 15
v_call: TRBV5-1
clone_size: -
j_call: TRBJ1-5

cdr3_nt: TGCGCCAGCAGCGCCCCCGGGGGGCGGGCAAGCCGCAATGAGCAGTTCTTC
cdr3_aa: CASSAPGGRASRNEQFF
d_call: -
cdr3_length: 17
v_call: TRBV5-1
clone_size: -
j_call: TRBJ2-1

cdr3_nt: TGTGCCAGCAGACAACAGTCACCGGGCAATCAGCCCCAGCATTTT
cdr3_aa: CASRQQSPGNQPQHF
d_call: -
cdr3_length: 15
v_call: TRBV6-5
clone_size: once
j_call: TRBJ1-5

cdr3_nt: TGTGCCAGCCGTCCCAGGGGATCTGGAAACACCATATATTTT
cdr3_aa: CASRPRGSGNTIYF
d_call: -
cdr3_length: 14
v_call: TRBV13
clone_size: -
j_call: TRBJ1-3

cdr3_nt: TGCGCCAGCAGCGCCGGGGACAGATCGAATTCACCCCTCCACTTT
cdr3_aa: CASSAGDRSNSPLHF
d_call: TRBD1
cdr3_length: 15
v_call: TRBV5-1
clone_size: -
j_call: TRBJ1-6

cdr3_nt: TGTGCCAGCAGTTTAGGGCGAGGGGGGGGATCCTACGAGCAGTACTTC
cdr3_aa: CASSLGRGGGSYEQYF
d_call: -
cdr3_length: 16
v_call: TRBV27
clone_size: few
j_call: TRBJ2-7

cdr3_nt: TGTGCCAGCAGCTTGGACCCGACCGGGGATCGTGGCTACACCTTC
cdr3_aa: CASSLDPTGDRGYTF
d_call: -
cdr3_length: 15
v_call: TRBV5-4
clone_size: once
j_call: TRBJ1-2

cdr3_nt: TGTGCCAGCAGTTCACAGGGGAGTCAGCCCCAGCATTTT
cdr3_aa: CASSSQGSQPQHF
d_call: TRBD1
cdr3_length: 13
v_call: TRBV6-6
clone_size: few
j_call: TRBJ1-5